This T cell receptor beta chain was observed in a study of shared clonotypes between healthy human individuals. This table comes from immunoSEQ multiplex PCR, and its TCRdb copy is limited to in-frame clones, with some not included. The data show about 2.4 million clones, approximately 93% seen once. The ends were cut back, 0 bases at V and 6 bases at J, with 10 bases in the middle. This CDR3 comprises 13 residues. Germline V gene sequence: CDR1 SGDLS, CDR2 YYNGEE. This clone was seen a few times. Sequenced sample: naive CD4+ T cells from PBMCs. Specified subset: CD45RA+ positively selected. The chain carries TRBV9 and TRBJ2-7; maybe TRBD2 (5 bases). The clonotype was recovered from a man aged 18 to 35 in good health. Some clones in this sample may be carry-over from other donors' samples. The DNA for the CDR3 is TGTGCCAGCAGCGTAGTTCGGGGTGGCGAGCAGTACTTC. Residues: CASSVVRGGEQYF.